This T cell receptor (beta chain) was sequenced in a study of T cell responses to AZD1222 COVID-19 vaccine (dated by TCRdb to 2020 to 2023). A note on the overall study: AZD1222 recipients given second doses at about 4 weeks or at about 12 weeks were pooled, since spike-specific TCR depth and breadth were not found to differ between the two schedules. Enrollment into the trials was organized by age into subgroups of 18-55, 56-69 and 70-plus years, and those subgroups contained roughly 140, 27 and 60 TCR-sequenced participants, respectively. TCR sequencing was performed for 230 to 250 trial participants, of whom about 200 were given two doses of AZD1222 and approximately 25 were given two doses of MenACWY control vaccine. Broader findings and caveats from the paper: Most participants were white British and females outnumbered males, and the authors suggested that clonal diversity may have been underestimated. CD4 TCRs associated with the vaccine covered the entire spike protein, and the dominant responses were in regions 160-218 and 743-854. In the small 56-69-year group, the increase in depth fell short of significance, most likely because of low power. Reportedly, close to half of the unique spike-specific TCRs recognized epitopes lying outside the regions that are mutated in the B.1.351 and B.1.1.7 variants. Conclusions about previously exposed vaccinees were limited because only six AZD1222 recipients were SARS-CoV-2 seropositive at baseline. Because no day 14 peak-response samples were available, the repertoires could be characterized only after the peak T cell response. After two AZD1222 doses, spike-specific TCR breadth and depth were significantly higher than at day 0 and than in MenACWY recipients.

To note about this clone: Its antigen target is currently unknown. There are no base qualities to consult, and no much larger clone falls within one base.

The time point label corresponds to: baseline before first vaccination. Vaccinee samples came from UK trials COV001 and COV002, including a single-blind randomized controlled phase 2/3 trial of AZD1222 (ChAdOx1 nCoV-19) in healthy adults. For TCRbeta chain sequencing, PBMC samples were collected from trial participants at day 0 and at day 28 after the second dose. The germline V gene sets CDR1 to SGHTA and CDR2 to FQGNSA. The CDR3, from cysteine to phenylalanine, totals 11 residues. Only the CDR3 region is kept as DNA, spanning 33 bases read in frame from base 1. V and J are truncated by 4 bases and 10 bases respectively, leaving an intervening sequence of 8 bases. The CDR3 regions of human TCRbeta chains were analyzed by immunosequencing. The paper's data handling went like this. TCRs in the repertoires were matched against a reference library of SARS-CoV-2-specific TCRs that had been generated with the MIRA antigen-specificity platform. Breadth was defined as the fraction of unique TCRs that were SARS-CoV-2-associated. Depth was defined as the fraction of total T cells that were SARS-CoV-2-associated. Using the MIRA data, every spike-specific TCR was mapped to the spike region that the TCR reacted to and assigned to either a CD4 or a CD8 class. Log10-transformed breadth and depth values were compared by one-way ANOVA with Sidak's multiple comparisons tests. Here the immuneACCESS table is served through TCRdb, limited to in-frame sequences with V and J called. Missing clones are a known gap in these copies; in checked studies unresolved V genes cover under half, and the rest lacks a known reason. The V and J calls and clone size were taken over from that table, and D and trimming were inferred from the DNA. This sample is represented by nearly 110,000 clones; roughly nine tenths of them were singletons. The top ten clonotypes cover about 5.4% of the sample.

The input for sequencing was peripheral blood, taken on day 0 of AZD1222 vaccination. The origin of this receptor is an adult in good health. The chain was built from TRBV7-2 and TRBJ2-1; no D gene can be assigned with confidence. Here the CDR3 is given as CASSYTREQFF. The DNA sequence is TGTGCCAGCAGCTACACCCGGGAGCAGTTCTTC.